Here is one T cell receptor beta chain with its context. The antigen is undetermined. The data stem from a study of cytomegalovirus exposure and HLA in healthy donors. Findings of the study overall: The tendency of first-cohort TCR clusters to co-occur in the roughly 130 validation repertoires was the finding of a later analysis. In vitro, three CMV-associated chains proved specific for CMV antigens.

TCRdb's table, derived via immunoSEQ multiplex PCR, lists solely in-frame clones and lacks some. The sample has fewer than 200,000 clones, 85% seen once. The material sequenced was PBMCs. The receptor comes from a man between 18 and 35 years old in good health and CMV-seropositive.

The CDR3 sequence is CASSVTGYTNEQFF. CDR3 nucleotide sequence: TGTGCCAGCAGTGTGACGGGGTACACTAATGAGCAGTTCTTC. The chain combines TRBV2 with TRBJ2-1, with D maybe TRBD2 (5 bases). This CDR3 has 14 residues. Trimming cost V 4 bases and J 7 bases, with 14 bases left between them. Germline V gives CDR1 SNHLY, CDR2 FYNNEI.